This T cell receptor beta chain was captured in a study of blood T cell repertoires in COVID-19. V was pared by 1 base and J by 4 bases, with 3 bases of the junction left unmatched. CDR3 size: 13 residues. Per germline, CDR1 GTSNPN and CDR2 SVGIG (reference sequence). This table comes from immunoSEQ multiplex PCR, and its TCRdb copy is limited to in-frame clones, with some not included. The repertoire holds around 620,000 clones, with 90% as singletons. This receptor was obtained from a woman aged 18 to 35 with acute or convalescent COVID-19. The specimen sequenced was peripheral blood. This chain links TRBV30 with TRBJ1-1; 7 bases map to TRBD1. CDR3 nucleotides: TGTGCCTGGAGTGCTCGGGACAGCACTGAAGCTTTCTTT. Amino acids: CAWSARDSTEAFF.